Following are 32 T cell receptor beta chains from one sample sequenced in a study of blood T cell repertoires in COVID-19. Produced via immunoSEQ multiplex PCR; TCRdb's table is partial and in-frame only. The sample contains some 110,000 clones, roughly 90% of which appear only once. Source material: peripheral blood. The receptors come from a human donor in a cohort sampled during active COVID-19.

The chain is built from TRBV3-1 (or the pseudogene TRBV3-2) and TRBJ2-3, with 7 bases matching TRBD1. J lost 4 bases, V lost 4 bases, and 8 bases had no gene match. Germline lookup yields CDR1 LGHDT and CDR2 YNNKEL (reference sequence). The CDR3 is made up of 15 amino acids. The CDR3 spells CASSLLEGASDTQYF. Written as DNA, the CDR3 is TGTGCCAGCAGCCTCCTTGAGGGGGCTTCAGATACGCAGTATTTT.

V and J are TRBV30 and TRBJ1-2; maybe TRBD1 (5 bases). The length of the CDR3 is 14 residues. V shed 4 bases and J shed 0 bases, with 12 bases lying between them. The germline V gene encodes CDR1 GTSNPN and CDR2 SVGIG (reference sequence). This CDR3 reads CAWMWGTANYGYTF. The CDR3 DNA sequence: TGTGCCTGGATGTGGGGGACTGCTAACTATGGCTACACCTTC.

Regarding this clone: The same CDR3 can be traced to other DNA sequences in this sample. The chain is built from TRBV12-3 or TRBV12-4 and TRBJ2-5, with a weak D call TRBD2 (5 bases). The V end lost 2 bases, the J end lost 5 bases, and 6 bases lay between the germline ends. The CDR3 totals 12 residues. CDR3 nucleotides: TGTGCCAGCAGTTTACGGGGTGAGACCCAGTACTTC. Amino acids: CASSLRGETQYF.

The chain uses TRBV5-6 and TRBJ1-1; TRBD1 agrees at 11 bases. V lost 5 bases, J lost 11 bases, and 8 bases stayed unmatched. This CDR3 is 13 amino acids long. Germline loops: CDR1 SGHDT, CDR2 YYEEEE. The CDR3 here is CASRGTGGGRAFF. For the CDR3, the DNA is TGTGCCAGCAGAGGGACAGGGGGTGGGAGGGCTTTCTTT.

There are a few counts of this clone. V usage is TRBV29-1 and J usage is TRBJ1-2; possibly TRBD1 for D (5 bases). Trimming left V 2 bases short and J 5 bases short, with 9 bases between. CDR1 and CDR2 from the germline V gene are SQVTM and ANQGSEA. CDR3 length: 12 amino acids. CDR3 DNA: TGCAGCGTTGAATATGGGGCGTATGGCTACACCTTC. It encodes CSVEYGAYGYTF.

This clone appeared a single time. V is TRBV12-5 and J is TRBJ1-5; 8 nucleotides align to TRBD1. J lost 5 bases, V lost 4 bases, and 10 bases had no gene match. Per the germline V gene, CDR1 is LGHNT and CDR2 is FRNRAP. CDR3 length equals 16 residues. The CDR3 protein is CASGSNLRGQDQPQHF. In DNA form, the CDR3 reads TGTGCTAGTGGTTCGAACCTCAGGGGGCAGGATCAGCCCCAGCATTTT.

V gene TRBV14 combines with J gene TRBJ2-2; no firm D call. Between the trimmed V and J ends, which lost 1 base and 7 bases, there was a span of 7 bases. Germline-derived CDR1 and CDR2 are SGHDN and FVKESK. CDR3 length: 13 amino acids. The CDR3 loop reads CASSQVTVGELFF. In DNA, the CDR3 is TGTGCCAGCAGCCAAGTCACAGTCGGGGAGCTGTTTTTT.

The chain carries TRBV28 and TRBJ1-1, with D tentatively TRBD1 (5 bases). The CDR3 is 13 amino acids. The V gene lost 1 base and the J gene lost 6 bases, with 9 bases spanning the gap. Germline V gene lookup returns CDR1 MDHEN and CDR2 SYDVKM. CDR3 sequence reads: CASSLSGGSEAFF. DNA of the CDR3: TGTGCCAGCAGTTTATCCGGGGGTTCTGAAGCTTTCTTT.

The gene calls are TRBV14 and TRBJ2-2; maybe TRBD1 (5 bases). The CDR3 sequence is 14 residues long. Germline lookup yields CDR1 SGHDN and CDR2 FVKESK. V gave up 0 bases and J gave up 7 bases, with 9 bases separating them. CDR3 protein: CASSQDKGIGELFF. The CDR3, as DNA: TGTGCCAGCAGCCAAGATAAGGGGATCGGGGAGCTGTTTTTT.

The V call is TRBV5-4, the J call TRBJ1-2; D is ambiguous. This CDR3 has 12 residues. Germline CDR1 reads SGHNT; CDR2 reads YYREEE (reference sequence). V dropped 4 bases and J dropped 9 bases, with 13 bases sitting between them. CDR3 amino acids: CASSPVPESYTF. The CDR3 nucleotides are TGTGCCAGCAGCCCGGTCCCCGAGAGCTACACCTTC.

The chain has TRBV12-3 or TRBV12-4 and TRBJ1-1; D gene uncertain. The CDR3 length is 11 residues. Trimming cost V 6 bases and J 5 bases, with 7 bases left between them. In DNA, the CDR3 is TGTGCCAGCAGGGGGAGGACTGAAGCTTTCTTT. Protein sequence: CASRGRTEAFF.

The CDR3 nucleotides read TGTGCTAGTGGTTTTCAGGAAAACACTGAAGCTTTCTTT. Translation: CASGFQENTEAFF. The chain is built from TRBV12-5 and TRBJ1-1; D is unclear. Germline assignment: CDR1 LGHNT and CDR2 FRNRAP. The CDR3 contains 13 residues. Trimming pared 3 bases from V and 2 bases from J, leaving 7 bases between.

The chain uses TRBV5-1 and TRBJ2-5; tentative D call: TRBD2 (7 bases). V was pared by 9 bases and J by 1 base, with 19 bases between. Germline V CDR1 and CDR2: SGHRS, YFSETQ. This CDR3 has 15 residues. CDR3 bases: TGCGCCACCGGGGTGGGGGGGCGACGCCAAGAGACCCAGTACTTC. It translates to CATGVGGRRQETQYF.

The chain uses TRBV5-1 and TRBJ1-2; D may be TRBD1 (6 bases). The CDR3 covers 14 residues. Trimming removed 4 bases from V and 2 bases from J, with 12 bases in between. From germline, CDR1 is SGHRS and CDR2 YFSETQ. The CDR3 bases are TGCGCCAGCAGCAGGGGGACGGACAACTATGGCTACACCTTC. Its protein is CASSRGTDNYGYTF.

The CDR3 DNA reads as TGTGCCAGCAGCGCCCCCGGTGGCTCTGGGGCCAACGTCCTGACTTTC. Amino acids: CASSAPGGSGANVLTF. The chain couples TRBV9 to TRBJ2-6; D ambiguous. The V and J ends lost 3 bases and 0 bases respectively, with 10 bases between them. The germline CDR1 and CDR2 sequences are SGDLS and YYNGEE. The CDR3 runs 16 residues.

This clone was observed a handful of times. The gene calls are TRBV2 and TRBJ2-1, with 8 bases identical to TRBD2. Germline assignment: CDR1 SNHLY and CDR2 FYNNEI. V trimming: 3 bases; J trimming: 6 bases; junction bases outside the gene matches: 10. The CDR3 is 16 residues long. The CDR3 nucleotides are TGTGCCAGCAGTGAGTTGGGGACTAGGACCGGCAATGAGCAGTTCTTC. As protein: CASSELGTRTGNEQFF.

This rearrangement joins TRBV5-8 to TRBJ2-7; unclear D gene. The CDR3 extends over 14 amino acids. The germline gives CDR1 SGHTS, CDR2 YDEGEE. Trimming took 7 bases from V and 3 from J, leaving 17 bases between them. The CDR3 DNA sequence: TGTGCCAGCCAGGTAGGCAGCCTAAACTACGAGCAGTACTTC. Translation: CASQVGSLNYEQYF.

CDR3 amino acids: CACGGGNTIYF. The CDR3 nucleotides are TGTGCCTGCGGGGGGGGAAACACCATATATTTT. The chain carries TRBV30 and TRBJ1-3, with D possibly being TRBD1 (5 bases). This CDR3 is built from 11 residues. V lost 6 bases and J 4 bases, leaving 7 bases between the germline ends. Germline lookup yields CDR1 GTSNPN and CDR2 SVGIG (reference sequence).

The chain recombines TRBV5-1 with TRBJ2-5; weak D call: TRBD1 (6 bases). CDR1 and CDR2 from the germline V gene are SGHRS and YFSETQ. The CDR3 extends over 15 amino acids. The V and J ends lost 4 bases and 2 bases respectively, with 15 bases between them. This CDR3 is CASSPSGGGQETQYF. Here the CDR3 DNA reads TGCGCCAGCAGCCCGAGTGGGGGCGGACAAGAGACCCAGTACTTC.

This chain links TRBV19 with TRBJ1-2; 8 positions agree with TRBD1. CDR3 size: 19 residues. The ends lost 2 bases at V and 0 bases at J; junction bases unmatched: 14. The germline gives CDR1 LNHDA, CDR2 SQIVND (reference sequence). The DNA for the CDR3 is TGTGCCAGTAGTATACGGGCAGGGGGCGCTGAGGAAGCTAACTATGGCTACACCTTC. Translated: CASSIRAGGAEEANYGYTF.

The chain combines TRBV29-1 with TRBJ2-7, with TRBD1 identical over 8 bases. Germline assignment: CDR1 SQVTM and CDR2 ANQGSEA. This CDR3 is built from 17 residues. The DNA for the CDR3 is TGCCGGGTGGGTGTTCGACAGGGGAGTCGATCTTCCTACGAGCAGTACTTC. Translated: CRVGVRQGSRSSYEQYF.

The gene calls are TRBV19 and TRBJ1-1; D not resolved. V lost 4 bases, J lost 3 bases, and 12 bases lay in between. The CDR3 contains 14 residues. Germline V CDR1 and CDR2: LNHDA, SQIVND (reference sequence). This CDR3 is CASSTPQSYTEAFF. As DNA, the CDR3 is TGTGCCAGTAGTACCCCCCAGTCGTACACTGAAGCTTTCTTT.

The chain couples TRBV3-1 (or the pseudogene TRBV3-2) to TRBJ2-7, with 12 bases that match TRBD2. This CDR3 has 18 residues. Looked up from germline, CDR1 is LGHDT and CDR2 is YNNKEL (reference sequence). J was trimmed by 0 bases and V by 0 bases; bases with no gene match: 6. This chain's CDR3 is CASSQEGLAGGSSYEQYF. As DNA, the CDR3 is TGTGCCAGCAGCCAAGAGGGGCTAGCGGGAGGGAGCTCCTACGAGCAGTACTTC.

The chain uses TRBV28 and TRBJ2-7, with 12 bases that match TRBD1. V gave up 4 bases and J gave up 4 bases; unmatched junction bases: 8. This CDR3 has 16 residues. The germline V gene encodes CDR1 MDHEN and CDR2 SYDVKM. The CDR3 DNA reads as TGTGCCAGCAGTTCTCCCGGGACAGGGGGCATGTACGAGCAGTACTTC. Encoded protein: CASSSPGTGGMYEQYF.

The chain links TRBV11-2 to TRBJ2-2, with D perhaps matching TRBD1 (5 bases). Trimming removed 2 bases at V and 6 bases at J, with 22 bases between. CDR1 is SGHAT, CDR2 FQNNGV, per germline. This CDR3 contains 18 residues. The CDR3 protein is CASSLNYGSQDRAGELFF. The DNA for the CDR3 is TGTGCCAGCAGCTTAAATTACGGGTCACAGGATCGGGCCGGGGAGCTGTTTTTT.

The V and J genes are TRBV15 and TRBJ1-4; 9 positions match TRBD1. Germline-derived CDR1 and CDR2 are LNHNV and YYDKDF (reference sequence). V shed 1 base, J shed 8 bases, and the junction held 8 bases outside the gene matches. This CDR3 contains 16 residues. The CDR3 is CATSRVLQGANEKLFF. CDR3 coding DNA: TGTGCCACCAGCAGAGTACTACAGGGGGCAAACGAAAAACTGTTTTTT.

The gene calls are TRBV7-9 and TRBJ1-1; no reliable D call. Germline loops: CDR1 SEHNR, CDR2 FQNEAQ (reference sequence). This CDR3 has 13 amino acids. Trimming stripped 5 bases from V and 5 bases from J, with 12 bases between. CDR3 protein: CASSPPRRTEAFF. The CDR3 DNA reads TGTGCCAGCAGCCCGCCGCGTCGGACTGAAGCTTTCTTT.

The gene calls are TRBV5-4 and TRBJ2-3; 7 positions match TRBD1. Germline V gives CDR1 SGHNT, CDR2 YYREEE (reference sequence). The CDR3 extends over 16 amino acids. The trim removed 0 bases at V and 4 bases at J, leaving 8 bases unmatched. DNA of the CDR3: TGTGCCAGCAGCTTGGAGGGCCGAAGGGGGCCAGATACGCAGTATTTT. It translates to CASSLEGRRGPDTQYF.

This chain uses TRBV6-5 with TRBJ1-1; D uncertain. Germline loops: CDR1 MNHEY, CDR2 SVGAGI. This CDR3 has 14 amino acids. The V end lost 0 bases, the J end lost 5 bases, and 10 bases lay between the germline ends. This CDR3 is CASSYSWGATEAFF. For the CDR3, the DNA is TGTGCCAGCAGTTACTCGTGGGGAGCGACTGAAGCTTTCTTT.

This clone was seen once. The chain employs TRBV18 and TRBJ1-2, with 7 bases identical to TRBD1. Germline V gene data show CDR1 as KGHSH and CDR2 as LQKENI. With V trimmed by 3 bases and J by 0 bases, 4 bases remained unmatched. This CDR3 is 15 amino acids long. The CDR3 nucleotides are TGTGCCAGCTCACCTCAAACAGGGGCTAACTATGGCTACACCTTC. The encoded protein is CASSPQTGANYGYTF.

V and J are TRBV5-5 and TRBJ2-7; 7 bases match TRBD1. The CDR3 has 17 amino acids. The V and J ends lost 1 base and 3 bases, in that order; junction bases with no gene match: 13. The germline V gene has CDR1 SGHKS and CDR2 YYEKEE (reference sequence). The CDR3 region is CASSLLLRDSKHYEQYF. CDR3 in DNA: TGTGCCAGCAGCTTGCTACTCCGGGACAGTAAACACTACGAGCAGTACTTC.

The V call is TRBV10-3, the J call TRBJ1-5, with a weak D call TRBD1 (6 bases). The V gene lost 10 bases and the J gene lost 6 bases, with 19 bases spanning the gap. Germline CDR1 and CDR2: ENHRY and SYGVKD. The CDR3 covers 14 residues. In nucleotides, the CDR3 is TGTGCCACCCACCCCGGGGGGCGCTTTCAGCCCCAGCATTTT. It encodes CATHPGGRFQPQHF.